This TCR beta chain was sequenced in a study of T-cell memory formation after mild COVID-19. TCRdb redid the calling of the 5' RACE reads with MiXCR, one entry per CDR3 protein. The table records 450,000 or so distinct CDR3 sequences, around 20% of them present only once. This clonotype was found a few times. V lost 3 bases, J lost 7 bases, and 13 bases lay in between. The CDR3 consists of 14 residues. The sequence came from an adult woman who had mild COVID-19 (a few samples of this study predate the infection). Cell type and time point are not known. The sample comprised PBMCs or a T cell subset sorted from them (not recorded which). The chain has TRBV12-3 or TRBV12-4 and TRBJ2-1; D is perhaps TRBD1 (6 bases). The CDR3 DNA reads TGTGCCAGCAGTTTTTTAGGGGGATTTAATGAGCAGTTCTTC. It specifies CASSFLGGFNEQFF.